This T cell receptor beta chain was captured in a study of blood T cell repertoires in COVID-19 (dated by TCRdb to 2019 to 2021). About the investigation overall: The collaborator samples originated in the United States, Italy and Spain and spanned the acute and convalescent phases of COVID-19. The prospective study material was composed of cDNA or gDNA derived from T cells, B-cell-depleted T cells, or PBMCs. The dataset comprised deeply sampled blood TCRbeta repertoires from subjects exposed to, actively infected with, or recovered from COVID-19. The repertoires were released in a freely available public database intended as a resource for research on the immune response to SARS-CoV-2. The samples were drawn from two sources: the first 160 participants of the ongoing ImmuneRACE study, and 1,200 or so subjects contributed by 6 global collaborators. Nearly every sample came with metadata listing a de-identified subject ID, COVID-19 status, age in years and sex. Where available, HLA class I and class II types were taken from metadata supplied by the sample provider and were not determined by assay-based typing.

Whole blood was collected in K2EDTA tubes by collaborating institutions according to the institutions' own protocols. For TCRbeta analysis, collaborator samples were shipped as frozen whole blood, as isolated PBMCs, or as DNA extracted from either sample type. TCRbeta CDR3 regions were amplified from genomic DNA by means of the immunoSEQ Assay, a bias-controlled multiplex PCR. The source study handled its data this way. Nucleated cell counts per sample were estimated from amplification of reference gene primers within the assay. Sequence reads were collapsed and filtered to measure the absolute abundance of every unique TCRbeta CDR3 rearrangement. For each sample, productive Simpson clonality was calculated as the square root of Simpson's diversity index across productive rearrangements. TCRdb's version of the immuneACCESS table is confined to in-frame rearrangements and falls short of the full clone set. An unresolved V gene accounts for under half of the shortfall where checked; the remainder is of unknown origin. V, J and clone size were drawn from that table, and D and trimming were deduced from the DNA. This sample comprises about 370,000 clones, roughly 90% of them detected only once. Of the sample, 6.5% to 8% is held by the ten largest clones.

Concerning this clone: It has no known antigen specificity. Nothing much larger sits one base from this clone, and base qualities are not available.

Counted from cysteine to phenylalanine, this CDR3 has 15 amino acids. Only CDR3 DNA remains: 45 bases, in frame from the first base. V and J lose 0 bases and 6 bases, and a span of 11 bases separates them. CDR1 and CDR2 are read off the germline V gene as LGHNA and YSLEER. Findings and caveats that apply to the study as a whole: The amount of clinical and demographic metadata varied by source and participant and was provided uncurated.

The sample comprised peripheral blood. The chain links TRBV4-3 with TRBJ2-2; the best D guess is TRBD1, with 5 bases matching. The origin of this receptor is a man between 18 and 35 years old with active or convalescent COVID-19. The DNA reads TGCGCCAGCAGCCAAGAGGGGCTCTCACCCGGGGAGCTGTTTTTT. The translation is CASSQEGLSPGELFF.